A single TCR beta chain is shown here with its context. Its cognate antigen is unknown. This record comes from a study of shared clonotypes between healthy human individuals. General observations from the study: Despite large depth, rarefaction showed incomplete sorted-subset sequencing.

CD45RO-negative cells were positively selected for CCR7, leaving out terminally differentiated effector memory CD45RA+ cells. All donors were healthy HIV-negative adults lacking recent acute infections or vaccinations. For sorted subsets, approximately 200 ng DNA per replicate equaled tens of thousands of T cell genomes. As originally analysed: Junction-only sequences produced by ImmunoSEQ had no quality scores, so filtering differed. Clones were sequenced by immunoSEQ multiplex PCR, and TCRdb holds only the in-frame ones, with some missing. Clone size and the V and J calls come from that table; the DNA yielded D and trimming. The repertoire holds nearly 2 million clones, with around 96% as singletons. The CDR3 runs 15 residues. The germline gives CDR1 SGHAT, CDR2 FQNNGV. Trimming cost V 4 bases and J 4 bases; bases outside gene matches: 7.

This TCR was sampled from a man younger than 30 in good health. The V call is TRBV11-2, the J call TRBJ2-7; 10 bases agree with TRBD2. Source material: naive CD8+ T cells sorted from blood. Here the CDR3 reads CASSSSGSKAYEQYF. The CDR3 DNA sequence: TGTGCCAGCAGCTCTAGCGGGAGCAAGGCATACGAGCAGTACTTC.